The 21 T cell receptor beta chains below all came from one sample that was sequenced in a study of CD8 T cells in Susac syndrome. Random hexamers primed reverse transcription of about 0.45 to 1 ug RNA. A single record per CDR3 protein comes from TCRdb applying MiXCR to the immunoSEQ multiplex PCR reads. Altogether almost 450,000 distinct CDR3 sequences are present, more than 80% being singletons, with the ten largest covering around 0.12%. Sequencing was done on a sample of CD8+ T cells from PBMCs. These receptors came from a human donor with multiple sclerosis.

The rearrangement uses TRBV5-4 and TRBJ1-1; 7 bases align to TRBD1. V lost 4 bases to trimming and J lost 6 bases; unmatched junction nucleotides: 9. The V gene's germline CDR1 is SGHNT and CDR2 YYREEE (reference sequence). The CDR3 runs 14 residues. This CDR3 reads CASSGTGTVAEAFF. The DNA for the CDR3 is TGTGCCAGCAGCGGAACCGGGACAGTGGCTGAAGCTTTCTTT. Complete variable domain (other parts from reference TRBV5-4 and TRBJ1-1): ETGVTQSPTHLIKTRGQQVTLRCSSQSGHNTVSWYQQALGQGPQFIFQYYREEENGRGNFPPRFSGLQFPNYSSELNVNALELDDSALYLCASSGTGTVAEAFFGQGTRLTVV.

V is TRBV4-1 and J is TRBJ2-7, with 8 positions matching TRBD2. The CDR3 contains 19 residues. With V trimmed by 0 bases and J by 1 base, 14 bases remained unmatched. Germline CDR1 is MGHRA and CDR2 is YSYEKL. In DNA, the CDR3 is TGCGCCAGCAGCCAAGATGGCGACGGAGCGGGGGACTATTCCTACGAGCAGTACTTC. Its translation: CASSQDGDGAGDYSYEQYF.

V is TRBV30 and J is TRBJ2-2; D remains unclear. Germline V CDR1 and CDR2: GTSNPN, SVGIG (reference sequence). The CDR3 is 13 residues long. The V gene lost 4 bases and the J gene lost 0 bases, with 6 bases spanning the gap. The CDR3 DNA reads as TGTGCCTGGACAGCTACGAACACCGGGGAGCTGTTTTTT. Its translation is CAWTATNTGELFF.

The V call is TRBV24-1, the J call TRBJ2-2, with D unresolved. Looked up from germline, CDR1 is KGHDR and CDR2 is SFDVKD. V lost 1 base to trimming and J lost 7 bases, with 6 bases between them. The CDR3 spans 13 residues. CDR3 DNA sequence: TGTGCCACCAGTGATTTCTCAGGCGGGGAGCTGTTTTTT. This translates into CATSDFSGGELFF.

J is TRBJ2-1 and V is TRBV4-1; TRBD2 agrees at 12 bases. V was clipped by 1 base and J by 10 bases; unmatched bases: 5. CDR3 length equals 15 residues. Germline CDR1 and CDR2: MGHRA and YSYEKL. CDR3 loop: CASSQVDLAGGEQFF. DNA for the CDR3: TGCGCCAGCAGCCAAGTTGATCTAGCGGGGGGGGAGCAGTTCTTC.

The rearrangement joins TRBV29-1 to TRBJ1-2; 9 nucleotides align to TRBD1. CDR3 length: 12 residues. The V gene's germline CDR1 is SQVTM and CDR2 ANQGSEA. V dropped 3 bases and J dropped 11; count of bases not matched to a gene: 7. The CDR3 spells CSVDARGQGYTF. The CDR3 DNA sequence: TGCAGCGTTGACGCCCGCGGACAGGGGTACACCTTC. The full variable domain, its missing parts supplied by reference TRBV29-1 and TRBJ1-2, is SAVISQKPSRDICQRGTSLTIQCQVDSQVTMMFWYRQQPGQSLTLIATANQGSEATYESGFVIDKFPISRPNLTFSTLTVSNMSPEDSSIYLCSVDARGQGYTFGSGTRLTVV.

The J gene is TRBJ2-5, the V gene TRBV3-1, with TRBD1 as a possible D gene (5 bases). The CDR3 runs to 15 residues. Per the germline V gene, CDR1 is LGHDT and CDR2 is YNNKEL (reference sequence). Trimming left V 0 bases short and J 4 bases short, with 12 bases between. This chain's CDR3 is CASSQDYRSGETQYF. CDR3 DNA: TGTGCCAGCAGCCAAGATTACAGGTCCGGAGAGACCCAGTACTTC.

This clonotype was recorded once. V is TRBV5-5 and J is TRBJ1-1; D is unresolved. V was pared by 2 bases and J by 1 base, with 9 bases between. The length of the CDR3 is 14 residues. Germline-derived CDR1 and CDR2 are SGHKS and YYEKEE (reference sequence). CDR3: CASSFFAANTEAFF. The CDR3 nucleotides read TGTGCCAGCAGCTTTTTTGCTGCGAACACTGAAGCTTTCTTT.

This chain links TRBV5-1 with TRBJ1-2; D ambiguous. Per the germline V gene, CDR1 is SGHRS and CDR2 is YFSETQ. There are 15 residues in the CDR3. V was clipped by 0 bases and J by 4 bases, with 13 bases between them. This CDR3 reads CASSLATSTFYGYTF. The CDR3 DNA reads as TGCGCCAGCAGCTTGGCCACGTCGACCTTCTATGGCTACACCTTC. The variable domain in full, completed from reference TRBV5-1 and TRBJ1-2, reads KAGVTQTPRYLIKTRGQQVTLSCSPISGHRSVSWYQQTPGQGLQFLFEYFSETQRNKGNFPGRFSGRQFSNSRSEMNVSTLELGDSALYLCASSLATSTFYGYTFGSGTRLTVV.

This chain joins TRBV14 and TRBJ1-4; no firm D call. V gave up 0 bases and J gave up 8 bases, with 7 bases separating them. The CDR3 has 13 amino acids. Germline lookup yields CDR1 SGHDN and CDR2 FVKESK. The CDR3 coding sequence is TGTGCCAGCAGCCAAGAAGTGGAGGAAAAACTGTTTTTT. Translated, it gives CASSQEVEEKLFF.

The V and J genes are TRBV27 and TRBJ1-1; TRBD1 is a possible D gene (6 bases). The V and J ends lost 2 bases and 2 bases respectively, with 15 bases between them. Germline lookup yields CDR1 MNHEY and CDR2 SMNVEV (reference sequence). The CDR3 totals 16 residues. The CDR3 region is CASSLAQTGRNTEAFF. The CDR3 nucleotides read TGTGCCAGCAGTTTAGCCCAAACAGGGAGAAACACTGAAGCTTTCTTT.

For the CDR3, the DNA is TGCGCCAGCAGCCAAGCAGGGACAGGGATCAATTCACCCCTCCACTTT. It encodes CASSQAGTGINSPLHF. The J gene is TRBJ1-6, the V gene TRBV4-1; 9 bases agree with TRBD1. V was clipped by 1 base and J by 7 bases; unmatched bases: 5. The CDR3 has 16 residues. Germline assignment: CDR1 MGHRA and CDR2 YSYEKL.

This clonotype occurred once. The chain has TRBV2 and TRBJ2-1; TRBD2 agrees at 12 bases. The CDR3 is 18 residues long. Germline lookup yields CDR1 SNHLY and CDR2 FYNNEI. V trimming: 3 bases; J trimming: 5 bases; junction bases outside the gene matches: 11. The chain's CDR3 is CASSELALAGGWHNEQFF. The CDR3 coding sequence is TGTGCCAGCAGTGAGTTAGCACTAGCGGGAGGTTGGCACAATGAGCAGTTCTTC. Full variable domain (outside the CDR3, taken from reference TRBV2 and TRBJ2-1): EPEVTQTPSHQVTQMGQEVILRCVPISNHLYFYWYRQILGQKVEFLVSFYNNEISEKSEIFDDQFSVERPDGSNFTLKIRSTKLEDSAMYFCASSELALAGGWHNEQFFGPGTRLTVL.

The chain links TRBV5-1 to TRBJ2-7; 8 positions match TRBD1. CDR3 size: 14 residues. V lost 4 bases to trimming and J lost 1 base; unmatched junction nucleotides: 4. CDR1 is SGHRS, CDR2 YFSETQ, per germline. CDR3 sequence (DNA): TGCGCCAGCAGCCCGACAGGGGAGTCCTACGAGCAGTACTTC. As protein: CASSPTGESYEQYF.

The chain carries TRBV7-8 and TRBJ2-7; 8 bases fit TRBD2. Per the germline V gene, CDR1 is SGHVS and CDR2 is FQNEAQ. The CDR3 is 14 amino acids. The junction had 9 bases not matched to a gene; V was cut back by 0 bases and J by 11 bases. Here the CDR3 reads CASSLAREVLTEYF. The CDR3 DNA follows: TGTGCCAGCAGCTTAGCGCGGGAGGTCCTTACTGAGTACTTC.

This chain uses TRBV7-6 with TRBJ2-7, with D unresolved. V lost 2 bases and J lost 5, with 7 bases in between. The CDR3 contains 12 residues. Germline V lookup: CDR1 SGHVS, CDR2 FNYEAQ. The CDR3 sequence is CASSLNYDEQYF. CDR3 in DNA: TGTGCCAGCAGCTTAAATTATGACGAGCAGTACTTC.

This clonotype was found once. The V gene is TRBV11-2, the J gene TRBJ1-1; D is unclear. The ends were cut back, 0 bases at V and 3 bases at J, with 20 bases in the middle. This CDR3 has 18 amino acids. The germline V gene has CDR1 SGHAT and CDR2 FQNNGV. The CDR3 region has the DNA TGTGCCAGCAGCTTAGAATTCGTGGGTTGGCAGGAGTACACTGAAGCTTTCTTT. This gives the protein CASSLEFVGWQEYTEAFF. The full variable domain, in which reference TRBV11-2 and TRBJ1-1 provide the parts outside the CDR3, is EAGVAQSPRYKIIEKRQSVAFWCNPISGHATLYWYQQILGQGPKLLIQFQNNGVVDDSQLPKDRFSAERLKGVDSTLKIQPAKLEDSAVYLCASSLEFVGWQEYTEAFFGQGTRLTVV.

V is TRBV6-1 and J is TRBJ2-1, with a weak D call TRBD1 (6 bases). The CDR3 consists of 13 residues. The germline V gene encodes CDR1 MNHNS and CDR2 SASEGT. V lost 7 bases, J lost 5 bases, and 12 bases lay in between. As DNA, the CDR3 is TGTGCCAGCACATTGAGGGACAACAATGAGCAGTTCTTC. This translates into CASTLRDNNEQFF.

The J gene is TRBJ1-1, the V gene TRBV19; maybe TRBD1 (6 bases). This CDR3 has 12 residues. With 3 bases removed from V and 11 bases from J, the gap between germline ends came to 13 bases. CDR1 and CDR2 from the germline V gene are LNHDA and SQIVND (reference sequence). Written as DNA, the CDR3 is TGTGCCAGTAGTATTGGGGGCTCTTCGGCTTTCTTT. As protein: CASSIGGSSAFF.

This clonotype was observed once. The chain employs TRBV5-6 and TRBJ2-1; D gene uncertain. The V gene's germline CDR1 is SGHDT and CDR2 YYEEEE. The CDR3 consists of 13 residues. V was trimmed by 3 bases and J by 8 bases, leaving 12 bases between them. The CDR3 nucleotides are TGTGCCAGCAGCTCGGTCTTGGCCCATGAGCAGTTCTTC. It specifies CASSSVLAHEQFF.

CDR3 in DNA: TGCGCCAGCAGCCAATGGGTTGATCAGCGGCCCGGGGAGCTGTTTTTT. It specifies CASSQWVDQRPGELFF. The chain employs TRBV4-1 and TRBJ2-2, with D tentatively TRBD2 (5 bases). The V gene lost 2 bases and the J gene lost 6 bases, with 16 bases spanning the gap. CDR3 length: 16 residues. The germline CDR1 and CDR2 sequences are MGHRA and YSYEKL.